This is a list of T cell receptor beta chains from one sample in a study of OX40 agonist ivuxolimab in advanced cancers. The data were produced by immunoSEQ multiplex PCR, yet TCRdb's version contains in-frame clones alone and is incomplete. The sample contains 25,000 to 40,000 clones, about four fifths of which appear only once. The sequenced sample was CD4+ or CD8+ T cells sorted from blood, obtained in a trial of the OX40 agonist ivuxolimab. The receptor set was obtained from an adult with an advanced solid tumor such as melanoma, head and neck, liver or kidney cancer. CDR3s include the opening cysteine and the closing phenylalanine or tryptophan. A D gene is named only where the DNA matches it firmly. Some rows mark clone size as missing; the rest say once, few, many or name a class of expanded clone.

TRBV4-3,once,TRBD1,TRBJ2-3,TGCGCCAGCAGCCAAGAATTAAGGGGGCGCGGAGATACGCAGTATTTT,CASSQELRGRGDTQYF
TRBV4-1,NA,NA,TRBJ2-3,TGCGCCAGCAGCCAAGATCACAAAGCGAGCACAGATACGCAGTATTTT,CASSQDHKASTDTQYF
TRBV4-1,NA,TRBD1,TRBJ1-1,TGCGCCAGCAGCCAAGAAGTGGGGGGGACAGGGGCCTATGAAGCTTTCTTT,CASSQEVGGTGAYEAFF
TRBV9,once,TRBD1,TRBJ1-6,TGTGCCAGCAGCGCAGGAAGACAGGGGAATTCACCCCTCCACTTT,CASSAGRQGNSPLHF
TRBV7-3,NA,TRBD1,TRBJ1-4,TGTGCCAGCAGCGGTGGGACAGAAGCAGAAAAACTGTTTTTT,CASSGGTEAEKLFF
TRBV10-2,few,TRBD2,TRBJ2-7,TGCGCCAGCAGTGTTGGACTAGCGGGCTCCTACGAGCAGTACTTC,CASSVGLAGSYEQYF
TRBV11-2,NA,NA,TRBJ2-2,TGTGCCAGCAGCTTCCAGGTCACCGGGGAGCTGTTTTTT,CASSFQVTGELFF
TRBV4-1,NA,TRBD1,TRBJ2-5,TGCGCCAGCAGCCAAGAGGCCGGACAGGGGGAGACCCAGTACTTC,CASSQEAGQGETQYF
TRBV6-1,NA,NA,TRBJ1-1,TGTGCCAGCAATGCGGCCGAGAACACTGAAGCTTTCTTT,CASNAAENTEAFF
TRBV13,NA,NA,TRBJ2-3,TGTGCCAGCAGCTACCCCGACAAGGACACAGATACGCAGTATTTT,CASSYPDKDTDTQYF
TRBV5-4,NA,TRBD2,TRBJ2-3,TGTGCCAGCAGCTTGGAAGGCGGGGGTTACCTAGCTCGGGATACGCAGTATTTT,CASSLEGGGYLARDTQYF
TRBV6-5,NA,NA,TRBJ2-5,TGTGCCAGCAGTCAACGGACCTTCTCGGAGACCCAGTACTTC,CASSQRTFSETQYF
TRBV7-9,NA,TRBD1,TRBJ2-7,TGTGCCAGCAGCTTAGTTACCGGGACAGGGACCTCCTACGAGCAGTACTTC,CASSLVTGTGTSYEQYF
TRBV19,NA,TRBD2,TRBJ2-5,TGTGCCAGTAGTAGCGGGGGGCGACTCGGGACCCAGTACTTC,CASSSGGRLGTQYF
TRBV27,NA,TRBD1,TRBJ2-1,TGTGCCAGCAGTGAATCCGGGACAGGGGTGAACAATGAGCAGTTCTTC,CASSESGTGVNNEQFF
TRBV6-5,NA,NA,TRBJ2-1,TGTGCCAGCAGTTACTCTAAGCGACAGATCAATGAGCAGTTCTTC,CASSYSKRQINEQFF
TRBV4-3,NA,NA,TRBJ2-1,TGCGCCAGCAGCCAAGTTATCCTCATGCGTGAGCAGTTCTTC,CASSQVILMREQFF
TRBV4-1,few,TRBD1,TRBJ1-2,TGCGCCAGCAGCCTCGGACAGGGCACCTATGGCTACACCTTC,CASSLGQGTYGYTF
TRBV25-1,NA,NA,TRBJ2-5,TGTGCCAGCAGTGAGGGAGAGGGCCAAGAGACCCAGTACTTC,CASSEGEGQETQYF
TRBV7-6,NA,TRBD1,TRBJ2-4,TGTGCCAGCAGCTTAGGTGAACAGGGGATTCAGTACTTC,CASSLGEQGIQYF
TRBV27,NA,NA,TRBJ2-7,TGTGCCAGCAGTTTATCGACTGGGCTCGTCTACGAGCAGTACTTC,CASSLSTGLVYEQYF
TRBV5-4,NA,TRBD1,TRBJ2-3,TGTGCCAGCAGCTTGCCGGAGAGGGGGCAAGATACGCAGTATTTT,CASSLPERGQDTQYF
TRBV13,few,TRBD2,TRBJ2-7,TGTGCCAGCAGCTTAGGTCCCCCCGGAGCGGGAGTCTACGAGCAGTACTTC,CASSLGPPGAGVYEQYF
TRBV6-5,few,NA,TRBJ2-7,TGTGCCAGCAGTCCCGGGCTAGCTGCGTTCTACGAGCAGTACTTC,CASSPGLAAFYEQYF
TRBV16,NA,NA,TRBJ2-7,TGTGCCAGCAGCCAATCTACTCGCTACGAGCAGTACTTC,CASSQSTRYEQYF
TRBV7-2,NA,NA,TRBJ2-5,TGTGCCAGCAGCGCCAGGTTTGGAGAGACCCAGTACTTC,CASSARFGETQYF
TRBV4-1,NA,NA,TRBJ2-7,TGCGCCAGCAGCCAGAGCTTAGGGGGGTCCTCCTACGAGCAGTACTTC,CASSQSLGGSSYEQYF
TRBV19,NA,NA,TRBJ1-2,TGTGCCAGTAGTATTTGGGAGACTGGCTACACCTTC,CASSIWETGYTF
TRBV7-6,NA,NA,TRBJ2-7,TGTGCCAGCAGCTTGGGTGGCGGGAAACCGGCCGAGCAGTACTTC,CASSLGGGKPAEQYF
TRBV19,NA,NA,TRBJ1-5,TGTGCCAGTAGCCACAGGAGCAATCAGCCCCAGCATTTT,CASSHRSNQPQHF
TRBV27,NA,TRBD1,TRBJ1-4,TGTGCCAGCAGTCCGCGACAGGGTCAATGGGAAAAACTGTTTTTT,CASSPRQGQWEKLFF
TRBV15,NA,NA,TRBJ1-1,TGTGCCACCAGCAGAGATTGGGGGGACACTGAAGCTTTCTTT,CATSRDWGDTEAFF
TRBV13,NA,NA,TRBJ1-6,TGTGCCAGCAGCTTAGGGTTACAGGGAAATTCACCCCTCCACTTT,CASSLGLQGNSPLHF
TRBV5-6,NA,TRBD1,TRBJ1-2,TGTGCCAGCAGCTTGGGGACAGGGAGGTACTATGGCTACACCTTC,CASSLGTGRYYGYTF
TRBV6-4,NA,NA,TRBJ1-1,TGTGCCAGCAGTGACCGCGACGGTGGGACTGAAGCTTTCTTT,CASSDRDGGTEAFF
TRBV4-1,NA,TRBD2,TRBJ2-7,TGCGCCAGCAGCCAAGTGGGACTAGCGCTCTCCTACGAGCAGTACTTC,CASSQVGLALSYEQYF
TRBV18,NA,NA,TRBJ1-2,TGTGCCAGCTCACCCGCAGGGAAAAATGGCTACACCTTC,CASSPAGKNGYTF
TRBV7-9,NA,TRBD2,TRBJ2-3,TGTGCCAGCAGCTTAGTACGGGCGGGGGGCGCAGATACGCAGTATTTT,CASSLVRAGGADTQYF
TRBV28,once,TRBD1,TRBJ2-2,TGTGCCAGCAGTTTAGGACAGGGGACCGGGGAGCTGTTTTTT,CASSLGQGTGELFF
TRBV9,NA,NA,TRBJ1-6,TGTGCCAGCAGCTCAGCAAATTCACCCCTCCACTTT,CASSSANSPLHF
TRBV2,few,NA,TRBJ1-2,TGTGCCAGCAGTGAAAGGGGTTCCCTTAACTATGGCTACACCTTC,CASSERGSLNYGYTF
TRBV27,NA,NA,TRBJ2-7,TGTGCCAGCAGTTATTCCCCCGACAGCTACGAGCAGTACTTC,CASSYSPDSYEQYF
TRBV25-1,NA,NA,TRBJ1-4,TGTGCCAGCAGTGAAGGAGGGGGAGGGGAAAAACTGTTTTTT,CASSEGGGGEKLFF
TRBV4-3,NA,NA,TRBJ2-3,TGCGCCAGCAGCCCCTCCTCAGTGGGGGGTGTGATGGATACGCAGTATTTT,CASSPSSVGGVMDTQYF
TRBV2,NA,NA,TRBJ2-6,TGTGCCAGCAGTGGGAGGGCTGGGGCCAACGTCCTGACTTTC,CASSGRAGANVLTF
TRBV6-1,NA,NA,TRBJ2-2,TGTGCCAGCAGTGAAGCCGGTGAGGGCACCGGGGAGCTGTTTTTT,CASSEAGEGTGELFF
TRBV4-2,NA,TRBD1,TRBJ1-3,TGTGCCAGCAGCCAAGGCTTGGGACAGGGAATTGGAAACACCATATATTTT,CASSQGLGQGIGNTIYF
TRBV5-8,NA,TRBD2,TRBJ2-7,TGTGCCAGCAGCTATGGACTAGCGGGAGGTTACGAGCAGTACTTC,CASSYGLAGGYEQYF
TRBV10-1,NA,NA,TRBJ2-2,TGCGCCAGCAGGAAAACAGATCACGGGGAGCTGTTTTTT,CASRKTDHGELFF
TRBV7-2,NA,TRBD2,TRBJ2-5,TGTGCCAGCAGCACCACGGGACTAGCGTACGAGACCCAGTACTTC,CASSTTGLAYETQYF
TRBV4-1,once,NA,TRBJ2-3,TGCGCCAGCACTAGTTCTAGCACAGATACGCAGTATTTT,CASTSSSTDTQYF